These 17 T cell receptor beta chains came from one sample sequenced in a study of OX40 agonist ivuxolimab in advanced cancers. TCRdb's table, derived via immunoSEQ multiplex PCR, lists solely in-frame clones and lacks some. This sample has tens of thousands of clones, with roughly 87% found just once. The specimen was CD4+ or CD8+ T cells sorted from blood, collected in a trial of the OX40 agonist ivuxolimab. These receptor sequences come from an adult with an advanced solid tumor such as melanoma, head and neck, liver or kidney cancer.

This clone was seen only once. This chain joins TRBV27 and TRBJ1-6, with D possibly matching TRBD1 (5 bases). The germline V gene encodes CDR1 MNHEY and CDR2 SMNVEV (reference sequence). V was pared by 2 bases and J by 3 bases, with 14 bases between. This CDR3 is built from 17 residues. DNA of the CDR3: TGTGCCAGCAGTTTAGGTGGACACGCCGACTATAATTCACCCCTCCACTTT. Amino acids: CASSLGGHADYNSPLHF.

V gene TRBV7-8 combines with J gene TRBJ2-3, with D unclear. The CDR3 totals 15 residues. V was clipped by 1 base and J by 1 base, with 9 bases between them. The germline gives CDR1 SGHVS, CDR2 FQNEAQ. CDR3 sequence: CASSLVLRGTDTQYF. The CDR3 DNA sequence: TGTGCCAGCAGCTTAGTCTTGCGCGGCACAGATACGCAGTATTTT.

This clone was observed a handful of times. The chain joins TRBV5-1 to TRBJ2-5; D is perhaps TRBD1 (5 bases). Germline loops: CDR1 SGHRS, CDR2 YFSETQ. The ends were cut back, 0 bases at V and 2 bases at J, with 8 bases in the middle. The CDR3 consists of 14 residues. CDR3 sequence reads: CASSLGSGQETQYF. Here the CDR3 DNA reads TGCGCCAGCAGCTTGGGGTCAGGGCAAGAGACCCAGTACTTC.

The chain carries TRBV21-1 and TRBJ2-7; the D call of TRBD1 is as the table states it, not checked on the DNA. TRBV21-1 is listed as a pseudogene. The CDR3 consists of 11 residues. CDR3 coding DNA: TGTGCCAGCAGCGCCGACAGTGAGCAGTACTTC. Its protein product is CASSADSEQYF.

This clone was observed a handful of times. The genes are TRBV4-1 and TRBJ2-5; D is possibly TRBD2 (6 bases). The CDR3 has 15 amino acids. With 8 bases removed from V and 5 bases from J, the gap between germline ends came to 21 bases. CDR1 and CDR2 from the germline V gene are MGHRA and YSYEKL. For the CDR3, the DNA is TGCGCCAGCTACAGGAGGGCCGCACGACGGGAGACCCAGTACTTC. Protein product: CASYRRAARRETQYF.

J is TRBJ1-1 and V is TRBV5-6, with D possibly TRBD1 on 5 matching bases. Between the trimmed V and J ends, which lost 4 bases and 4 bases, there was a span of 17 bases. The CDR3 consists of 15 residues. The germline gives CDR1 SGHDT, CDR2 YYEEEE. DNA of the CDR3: TGTGCCAGCAGCCCCCGGGGGGGGTTGGCCACTGAAGCTTTCTTT. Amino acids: CASSPRGGLATEAFF.

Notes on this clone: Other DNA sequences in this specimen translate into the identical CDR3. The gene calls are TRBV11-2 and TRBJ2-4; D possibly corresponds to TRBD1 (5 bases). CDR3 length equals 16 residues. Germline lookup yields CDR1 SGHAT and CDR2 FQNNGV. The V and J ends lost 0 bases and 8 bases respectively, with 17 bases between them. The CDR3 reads CASSLDHGKDMDIQYF. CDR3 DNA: TGTGCCAGCAGCTTAGATCACGGCAAGGACATGGACATTCAGTACTTC.

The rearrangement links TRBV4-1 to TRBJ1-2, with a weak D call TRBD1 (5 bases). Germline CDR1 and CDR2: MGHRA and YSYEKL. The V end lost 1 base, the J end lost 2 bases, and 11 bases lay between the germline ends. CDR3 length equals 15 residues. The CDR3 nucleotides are TGCGCCAGCAGCCAAGTCGACAGCGTCAACTATGGCTACACCTTC. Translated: CASSQVDSVNYGYTF.

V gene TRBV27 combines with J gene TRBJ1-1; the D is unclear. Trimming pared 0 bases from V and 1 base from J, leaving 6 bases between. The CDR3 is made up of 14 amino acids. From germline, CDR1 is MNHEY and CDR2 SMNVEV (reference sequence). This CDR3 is CASSLSWGNTEAFF. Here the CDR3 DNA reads TGTGCCAGCAGTTTATCGTGGGGGAACACTGAAGCTTTCTTT.

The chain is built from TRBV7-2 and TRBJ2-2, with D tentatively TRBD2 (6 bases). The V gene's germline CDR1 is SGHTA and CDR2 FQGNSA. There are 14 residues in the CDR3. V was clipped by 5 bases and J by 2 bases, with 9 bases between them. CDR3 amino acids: CASSAGRNTGELFF. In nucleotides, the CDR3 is TGTGCCAGCAGCGCGGGACGCAACACCGGGGAGCTGTTTTTT.

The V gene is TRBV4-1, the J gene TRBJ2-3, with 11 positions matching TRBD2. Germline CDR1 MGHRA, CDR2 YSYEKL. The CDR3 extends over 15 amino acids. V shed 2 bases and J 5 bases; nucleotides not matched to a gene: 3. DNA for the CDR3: TGCGCCAGCAGCCAAAATAGCGGGGGGGTAGATACGCAGTATTTT. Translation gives CASSQNSGGVDTQYF.

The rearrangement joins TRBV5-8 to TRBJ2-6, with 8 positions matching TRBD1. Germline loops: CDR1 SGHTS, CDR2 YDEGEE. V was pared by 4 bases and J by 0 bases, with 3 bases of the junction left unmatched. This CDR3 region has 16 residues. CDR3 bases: TGTGCCAGCAGCCGGGACAGGAGCTCTGGGGCCAACGTCCTGACTTTC. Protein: CASSRDRSSGANVLTF.

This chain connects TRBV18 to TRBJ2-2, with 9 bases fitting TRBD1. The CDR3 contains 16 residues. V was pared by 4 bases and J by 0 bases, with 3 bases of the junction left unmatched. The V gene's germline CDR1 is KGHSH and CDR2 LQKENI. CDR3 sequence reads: CASSQGTGPNTGELFF. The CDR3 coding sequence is TGTGCCAGCTCACAGGGGACAGGGCCGAACACCGGGGAGCTGTTTTTT.

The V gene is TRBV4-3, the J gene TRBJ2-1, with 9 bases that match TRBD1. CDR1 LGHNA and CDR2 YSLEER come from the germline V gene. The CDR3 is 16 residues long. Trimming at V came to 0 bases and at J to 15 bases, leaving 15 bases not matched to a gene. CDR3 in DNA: TGCGCCAGCAGCCAAGATGGGGGACAGGGAACGAAACGTCGGTTCTTC. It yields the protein CASSQDGGQGTKRRFF.

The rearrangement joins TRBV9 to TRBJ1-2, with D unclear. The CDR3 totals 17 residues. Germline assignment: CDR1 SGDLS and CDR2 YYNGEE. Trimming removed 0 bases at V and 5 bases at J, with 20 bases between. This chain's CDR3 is CASSVGGLGHSLYGYTF. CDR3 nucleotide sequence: TGTGCCAGCAGCGTAGGAGGGCTTGGGCATAGTCTTTATGGCTACACCTTC.

CDR3 in DNA: TGTGCCAGCAGCAAATACGAGAGCGGGGGGGCGGATACGCAGTATTTT. Its translation is CASSKYESGGADTQYF. The chain has TRBV5-5 and TRBJ2-3; TRBD2 agrees at 10 bases. CDR1 is SGHKS and CDR2 is YYEKEE in the germline V gene (reference sequence). The V segment lost 4 bases and the J segment 6 bases; nucleotides outside the gene matches: 11. The CDR3 runs to 16 residues.

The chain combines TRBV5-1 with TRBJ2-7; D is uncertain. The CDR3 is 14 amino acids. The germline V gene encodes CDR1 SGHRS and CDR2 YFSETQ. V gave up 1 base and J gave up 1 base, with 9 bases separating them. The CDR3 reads CASSLSLSSYEQYF. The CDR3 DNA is TGCGCCAGCAGCTTGAGTCTGAGTTCCTACGAGCAGTACTTC.